The clone carrying this TCR beta chain was found once. This CDR3 has 11 amino acids. Germline V lookup: CDR1 DFQATT, CDR2 SNEGSKA (reference sequence). The V and J ends lost 6 bases and 9 bases respectively, with 12 bases between them. The data stem from a study of technical replicates of blood from several donors. The data were produced by immunoSEQ multiplex PCR, yet TCRdb's version contains in-frame clones alone and is incomplete. The sample lists 50,000 to 65,000 clones; almost 95% were seen once. The gene calls are TRBV20-1 and TRBJ2-1; no clear D gene. The sequencing sample was made of PBMCs. The clonotype originates from a human donor in good health. Some clones in this sample may be carry-over from other donors' samples. CDR3 in amino acids: CSAPLDGEQFF. The CDR3 bases are TGCAGTGCACCCTTAGATGGTGAGCAGTTCTTC.